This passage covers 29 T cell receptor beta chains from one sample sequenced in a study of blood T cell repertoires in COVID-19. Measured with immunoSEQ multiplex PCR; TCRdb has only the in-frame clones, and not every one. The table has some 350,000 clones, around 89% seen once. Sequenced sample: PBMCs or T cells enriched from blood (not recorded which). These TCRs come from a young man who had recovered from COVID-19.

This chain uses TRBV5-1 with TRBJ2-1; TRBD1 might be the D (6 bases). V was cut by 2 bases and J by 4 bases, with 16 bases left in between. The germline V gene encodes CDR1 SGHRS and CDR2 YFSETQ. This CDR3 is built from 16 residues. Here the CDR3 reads CASSFLKTGGYNEQFF. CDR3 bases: TGCGCCAGCAGCTTTCTTAAGACAGGCGGATACAATGAGCAGTTCTTC.

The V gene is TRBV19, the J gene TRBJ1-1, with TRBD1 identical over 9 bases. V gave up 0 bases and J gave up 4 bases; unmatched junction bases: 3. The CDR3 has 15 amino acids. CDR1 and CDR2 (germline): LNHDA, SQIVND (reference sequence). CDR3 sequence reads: CASSIDQDRGTEAFF. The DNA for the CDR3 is TGTGCCAGTAGTATAGACCAGGACAGGGGCACTGAAGCTTTCTTT.

The CDR3 loop is CASSDRAQSYEQYF. The CDR3 DNA follows: TGTGCCAGCAGTGACAGGGCCCAGTCCTACGAGCAGTACTTC. The V and J genes are TRBV6-1 and TRBJ2-7; TRBD1 might be the D (5 bases). Trimming shortened V by 3 bases and J by 1 base, and 10 bases separated the two germline ends. In germline, CDR1 is MNHNS, CDR2 SASEGT. The CDR3 runs to 14 residues.

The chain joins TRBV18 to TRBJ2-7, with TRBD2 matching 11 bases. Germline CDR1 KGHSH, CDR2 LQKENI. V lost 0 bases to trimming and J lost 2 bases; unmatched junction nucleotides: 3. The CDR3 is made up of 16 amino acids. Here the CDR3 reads CASSPPGTSGTYEQYF. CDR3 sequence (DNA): TGTGCCAGCTCACCACCGGGGACTAGCGGAACCTACGAGCAGTACTTC.

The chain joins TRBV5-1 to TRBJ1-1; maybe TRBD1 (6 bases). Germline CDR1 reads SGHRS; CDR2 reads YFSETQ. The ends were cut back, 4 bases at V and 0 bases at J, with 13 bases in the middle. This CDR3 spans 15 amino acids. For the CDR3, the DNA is TGCGCCAGCAGCCCAAGGGGGGGTTTGAACACTGAAGCTTTCTTT. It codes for CASSPRGGLNTEAFF.

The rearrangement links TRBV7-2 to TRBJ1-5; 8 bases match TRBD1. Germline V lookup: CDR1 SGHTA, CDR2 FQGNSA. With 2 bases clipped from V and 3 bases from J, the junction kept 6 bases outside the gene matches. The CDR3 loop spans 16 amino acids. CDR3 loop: CASSLHGTGLNQPQHF. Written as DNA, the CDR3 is TGTGCCAGCAGCTTACACGGGACAGGCCTCAATCAGCCCCAGCATTTT.

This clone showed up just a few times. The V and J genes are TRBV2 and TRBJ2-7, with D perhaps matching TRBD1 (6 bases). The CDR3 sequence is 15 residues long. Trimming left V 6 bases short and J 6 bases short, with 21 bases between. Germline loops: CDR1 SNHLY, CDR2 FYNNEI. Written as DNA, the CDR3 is TGTGCCAGCAGCCCACAGGGTAGGATAGAGGGCGAGCAGTACTTC. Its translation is CASSPQGRIEGEQYF.

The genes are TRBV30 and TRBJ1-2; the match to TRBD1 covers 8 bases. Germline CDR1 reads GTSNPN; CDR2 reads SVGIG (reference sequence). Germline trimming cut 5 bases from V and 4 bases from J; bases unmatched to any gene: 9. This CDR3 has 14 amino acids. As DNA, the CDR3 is TGTGCCTGGGGGGGACAGGAAATCTCCTATGGCTACACCTTC. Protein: CAWGGQEISYGYTF. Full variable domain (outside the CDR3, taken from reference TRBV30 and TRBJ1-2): SQTIHQWPATLVQPVGSPLSLECTVEGTSNPNLYWYRQAAGRGLQLLFYSVGIGQISSEVPQNLSASRPQDRQFILSSKKLLLSDSGFYLCAWGGQEISYGYTFGSGTRLTVV.

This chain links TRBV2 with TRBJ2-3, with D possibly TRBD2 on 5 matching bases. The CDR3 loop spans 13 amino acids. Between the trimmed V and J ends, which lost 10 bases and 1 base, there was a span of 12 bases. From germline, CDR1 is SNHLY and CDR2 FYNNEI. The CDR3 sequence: CATTSRGTDTQYF. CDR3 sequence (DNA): TGTGCCACTACCTCGCGGGGCACAGATACGCAGTATTTT.

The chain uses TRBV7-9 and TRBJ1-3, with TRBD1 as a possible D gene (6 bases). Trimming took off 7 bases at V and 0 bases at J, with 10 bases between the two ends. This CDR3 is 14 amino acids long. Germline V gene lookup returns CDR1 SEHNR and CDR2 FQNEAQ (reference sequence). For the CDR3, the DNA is TGTGCCAGCATCCAGGGGAGCTCTGGAAACACCATATATTTT. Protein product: CASIQGSSGNTIYF.

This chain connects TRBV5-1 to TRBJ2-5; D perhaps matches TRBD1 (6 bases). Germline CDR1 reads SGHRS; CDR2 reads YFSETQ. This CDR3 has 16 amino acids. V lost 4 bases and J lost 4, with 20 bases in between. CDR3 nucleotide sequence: TGCGCCAGCAGCCCAGGACAGACGCAAGGGTTAGAGACCCAGTACTTC. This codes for CASSPGQTQGLETQYF.

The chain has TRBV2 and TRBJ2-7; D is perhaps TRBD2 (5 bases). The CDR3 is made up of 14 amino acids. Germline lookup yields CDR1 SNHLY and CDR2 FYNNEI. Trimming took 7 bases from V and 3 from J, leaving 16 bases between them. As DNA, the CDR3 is TGTGCCAGCACGGGTCTAGACGGGAACTACGAGCAGTACTTC. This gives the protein CASTGLDGNYEQYF. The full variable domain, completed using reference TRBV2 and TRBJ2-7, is EPEVTQTPSHQVTQMGQEVILRCVPISNHLYFYWYRQILGQKVEFLVSFYNNEISEKSEIFDDQFSVERPDGSNFTLKIRSTKLEDSAMYFCASTGLDGNYEQYFGPGTRLTVT.

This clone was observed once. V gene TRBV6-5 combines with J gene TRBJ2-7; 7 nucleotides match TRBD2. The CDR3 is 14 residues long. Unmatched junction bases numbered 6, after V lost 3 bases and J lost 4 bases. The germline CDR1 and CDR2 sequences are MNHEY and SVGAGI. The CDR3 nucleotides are TGTGCCAGCAGTTATTCTAGCGGCCTTTACGAGCAGTACTTC. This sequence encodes CASSYSSGLYEQYF.

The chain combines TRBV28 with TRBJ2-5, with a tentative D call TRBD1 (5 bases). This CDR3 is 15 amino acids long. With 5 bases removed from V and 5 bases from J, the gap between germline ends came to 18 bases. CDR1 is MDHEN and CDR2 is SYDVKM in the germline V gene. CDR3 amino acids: CASSNLLPGLETQYF. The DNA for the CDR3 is TGTGCCAGCAGTAATTTACTTCCAGGGCTGGAGACCCAGTACTTC.

The CDR3 sequence is CASSLTKRMDTQYF. CDR3 DNA: TGTGCCAGCAGCCTCACGAAGAGGATGGATACGCAGTATTTT. V is TRBV14 and J is TRBJ2-3; D is undetermined. Germline V lookup: CDR1 SGHDN, CDR2 FVKESK. Trimming left V 4 bases short and J 6 bases short, with 14 bases between. This CDR3 has 14 amino acids.

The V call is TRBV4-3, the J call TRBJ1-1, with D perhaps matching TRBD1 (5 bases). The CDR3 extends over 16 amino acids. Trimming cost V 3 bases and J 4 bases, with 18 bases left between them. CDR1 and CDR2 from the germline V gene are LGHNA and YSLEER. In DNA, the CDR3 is TGCGCCAGCAGCCAGGAATATACCCCGGGGGGCACTGAAGCTTTCTTT. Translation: CASSQEYTPGGTEAFF.

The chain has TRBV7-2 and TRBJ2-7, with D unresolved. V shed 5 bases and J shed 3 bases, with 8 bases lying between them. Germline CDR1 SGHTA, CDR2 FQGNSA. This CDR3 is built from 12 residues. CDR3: CASSPSLYEQYF. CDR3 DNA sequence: TGTGCCAGCAGCCCCTCCCTCTACGAGCAGTACTTC. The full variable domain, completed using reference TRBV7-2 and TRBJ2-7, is GAGVSQSPSNKVTEKGKDVELRCDPISGHTALYWYRQSLGQGLEFLIYFQGNSAPDKSGLPSDRFSAERTGGSVSTLTIQRTQQEDSAVYLCASSPSLYEQYFGPGTRLTVT.

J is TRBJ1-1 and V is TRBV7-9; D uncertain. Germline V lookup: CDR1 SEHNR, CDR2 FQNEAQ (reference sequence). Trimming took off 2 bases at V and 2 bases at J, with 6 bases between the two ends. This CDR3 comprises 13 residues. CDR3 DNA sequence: TGTGCCAGCAGCTTAAAAACTAACACTGAAGCTTTCTTT. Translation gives CASSLKTNTEAFF.

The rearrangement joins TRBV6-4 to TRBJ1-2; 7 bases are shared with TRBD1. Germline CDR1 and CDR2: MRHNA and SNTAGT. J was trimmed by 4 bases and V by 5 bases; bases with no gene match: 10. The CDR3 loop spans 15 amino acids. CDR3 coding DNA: TGTGCCAGCAGTTTGGCGACAGGGTGGGCCTATGGCTACACCTTC. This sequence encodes CASSLATGWAYGYTF.

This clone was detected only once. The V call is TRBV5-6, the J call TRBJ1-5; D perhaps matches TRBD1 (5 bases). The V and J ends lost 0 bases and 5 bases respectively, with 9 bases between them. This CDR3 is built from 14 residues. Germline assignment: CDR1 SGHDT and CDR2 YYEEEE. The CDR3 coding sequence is TGTGCCAGCAGCTTGGGACAGAGAGATCAGCCCCAGCATTTT. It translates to CASSLGQRDQPQHF.

The CDR3 region has the DNA TGTGCCAGCTCACCGTTTGCTACAGCTGATAAATATGGCTACACCTTC. Amino acids: CASSPFATADKYGYTF. The rearrangement links TRBV18 to TRBJ1-2; unclear D gene. This CDR3 contains 16 residues. Germline V gives CDR1 KGHSH, CDR2 LQKENI. V was cut by 3 bases and J by 5 bases, with 19 bases left in between.

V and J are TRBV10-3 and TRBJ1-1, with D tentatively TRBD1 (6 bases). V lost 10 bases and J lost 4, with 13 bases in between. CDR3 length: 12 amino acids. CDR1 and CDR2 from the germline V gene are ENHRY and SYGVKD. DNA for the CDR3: TGTGCCACCAGAACAGGGAGCACTGAAGCTTTCTTT. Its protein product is CATRTGSTEAFF.

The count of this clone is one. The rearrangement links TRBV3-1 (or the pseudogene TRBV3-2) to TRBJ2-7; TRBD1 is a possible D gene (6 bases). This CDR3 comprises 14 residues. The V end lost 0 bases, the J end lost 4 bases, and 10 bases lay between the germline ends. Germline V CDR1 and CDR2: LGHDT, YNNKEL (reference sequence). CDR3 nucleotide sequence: TGTGCCAGCAGCCAAGATCAGGGGAGATACGAGCAGTACTTC. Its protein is CASSQDQGRYEQYF.

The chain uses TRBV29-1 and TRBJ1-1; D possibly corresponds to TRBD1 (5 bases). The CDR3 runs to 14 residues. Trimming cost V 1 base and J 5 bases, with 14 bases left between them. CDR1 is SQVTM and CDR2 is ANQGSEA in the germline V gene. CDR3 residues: CSVEVGGSRTEAFF. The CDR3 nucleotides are TGCAGCGTTGAAGTCGGGGGTTCGCGGACTGAAGCTTTCTTT.

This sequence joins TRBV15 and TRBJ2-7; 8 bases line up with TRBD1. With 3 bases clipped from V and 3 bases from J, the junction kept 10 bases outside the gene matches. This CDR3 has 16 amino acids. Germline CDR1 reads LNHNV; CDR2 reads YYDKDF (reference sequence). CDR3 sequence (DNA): TGTGCCACCAGCAGCATAGGGACAGGAGGTTTCTACGAGCAGTACTTC. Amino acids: CATSSIGTGGFYEQYF.

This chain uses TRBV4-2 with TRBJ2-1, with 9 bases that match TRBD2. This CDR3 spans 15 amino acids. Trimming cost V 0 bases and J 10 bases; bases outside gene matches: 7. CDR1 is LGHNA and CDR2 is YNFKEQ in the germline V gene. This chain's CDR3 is CASSQDRREGREQFF. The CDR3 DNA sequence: TGTGCCAGCAGCCAAGATCGGCGGGAGGGCCGGGAGCAGTTCTTC.

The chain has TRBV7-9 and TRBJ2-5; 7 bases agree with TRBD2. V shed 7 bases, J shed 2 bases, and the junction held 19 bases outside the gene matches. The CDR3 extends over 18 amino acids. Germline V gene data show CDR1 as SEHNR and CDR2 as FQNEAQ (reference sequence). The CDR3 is CASTLRRDGGGSQETQYF. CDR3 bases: TGTGCCAGCACCCTTCGAAGGGATGGCGGGGGATCTCAAGAGACCCAGTACTTC.

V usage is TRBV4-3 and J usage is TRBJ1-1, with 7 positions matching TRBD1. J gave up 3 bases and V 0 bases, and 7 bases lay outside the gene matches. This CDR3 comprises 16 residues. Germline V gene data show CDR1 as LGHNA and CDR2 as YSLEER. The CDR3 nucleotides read TGCGCCAGCAGCCAAGACTACACCCAGGGGGACACTGAAGCTTTCTTT. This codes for CASSQDYTQGDTEAFF.

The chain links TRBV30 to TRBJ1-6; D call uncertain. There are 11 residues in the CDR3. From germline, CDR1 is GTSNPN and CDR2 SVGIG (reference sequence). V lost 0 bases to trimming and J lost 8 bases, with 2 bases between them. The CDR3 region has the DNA TGTGCCTGGAGTGTCGATTCACCCCTCCACTTT. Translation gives CAWSVDSPLHF.